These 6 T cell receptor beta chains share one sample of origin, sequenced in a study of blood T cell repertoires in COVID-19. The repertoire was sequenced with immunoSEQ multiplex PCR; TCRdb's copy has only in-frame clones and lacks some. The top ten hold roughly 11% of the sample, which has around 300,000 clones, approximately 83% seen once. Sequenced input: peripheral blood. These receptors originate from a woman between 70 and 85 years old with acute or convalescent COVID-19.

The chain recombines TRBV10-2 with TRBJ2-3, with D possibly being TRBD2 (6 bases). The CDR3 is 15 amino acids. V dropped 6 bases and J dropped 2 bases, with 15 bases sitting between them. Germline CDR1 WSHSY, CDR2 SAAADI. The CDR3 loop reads CASRIQAGNTDTQYF. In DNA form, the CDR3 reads TGCGCCAGCAGGATACAAGCGGGCAACACAGATACGCAGTATTTT.

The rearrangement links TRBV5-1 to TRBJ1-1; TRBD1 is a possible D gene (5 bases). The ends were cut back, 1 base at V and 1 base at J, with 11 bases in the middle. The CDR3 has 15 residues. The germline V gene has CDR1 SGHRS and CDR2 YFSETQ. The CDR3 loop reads CASSLLGEGNTEAFF. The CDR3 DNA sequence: TGCGCCAGCAGCTTGTTGGGGGAGGGGAACACTGAAGCTTTCTTT. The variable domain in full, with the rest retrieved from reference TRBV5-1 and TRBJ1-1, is KAGVTQTPRYLIKTRGQQVTLSCSPISGHRSVSWYQQTPGQGLQFLFEYFSETQRNKGNFPGRFSGRQFSNSRSEMNVSTLELGDSALYLCASSLLGEGNTEAFFGQGTRLTVV.

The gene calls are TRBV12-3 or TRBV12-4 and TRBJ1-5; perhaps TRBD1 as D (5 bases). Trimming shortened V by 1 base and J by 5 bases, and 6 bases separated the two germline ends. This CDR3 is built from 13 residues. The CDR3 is CASSLEGDQPQHF. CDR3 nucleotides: TGTGCCAGCAGTTTAGAAGGGGATCAGCCCCAGCATTTT.

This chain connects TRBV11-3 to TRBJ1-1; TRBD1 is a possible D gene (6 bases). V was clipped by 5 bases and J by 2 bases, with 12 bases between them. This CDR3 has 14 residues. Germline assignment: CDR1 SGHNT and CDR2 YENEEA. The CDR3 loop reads CASSPGGTNTEAFF. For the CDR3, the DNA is TGTGCCAGCAGCCCGGGGGGGACAAACACTGAAGCTTTCTTT.

CDR3 coding DNA: TGTGCCTGGAGTAGCGGTAGCACAGATACGCAGTATTTT. Its translation is CAWSSGSTDTQYF. The genes are TRBV30 and TRBJ2-3, with D possibly being TRBD2 (5 bases). V was cut by 2 bases and J by 0 bases, with 6 bases left in between. Looked up from germline, CDR1 is GTSNPN and CDR2 is SVGIG (reference sequence). The CDR3 has 13 amino acids.

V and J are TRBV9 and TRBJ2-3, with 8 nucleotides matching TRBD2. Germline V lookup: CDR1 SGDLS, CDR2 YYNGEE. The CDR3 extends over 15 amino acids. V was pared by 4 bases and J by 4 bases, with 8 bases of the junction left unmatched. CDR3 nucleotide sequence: TGTGCCAGCAGCCCCCGGGGGGGGGAGGCAGATACGCAGTATTTT. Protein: CASSPRGGEADTQYF.